This T cell receptor beta chain was captured by sequencing in a study of T cells after yellow fever vaccination. TCRdb independently ran MiXCR on the 5' RACE reads; one entry per CDR3 protein. Of around 590,000 distinct CDR3 sequences listed, approximately 13% are singletons. This clonotype appeared many times. Its antigen is not known. Findings and limits, study-wide: The booster response re-showed most primary clones: roughly 97% CD4, around 85% CD8.

V lost 3 bases and J 2 bases, leaving 8 bases between the germline ends. The length of the CDR3 is 13 residues. The germline V gene encodes CDR1 SGHTA and CDR2 FQGNSA. Sequencing used PBMCs, obtained on the day of the yellow fever booster vaccination. The origin of this receptor is a man aged 25 to 45 who received the YFV17D yellow fever vaccine. The J gene is TRBJ2-7, the V gene TRBV7-2; tentative D call: TRBD1 (5 bases). The CDR3 region is CASSLGRAYEQYF. In DNA, the CDR3 is TGTGCCAGCAGCTTGGGCAGGGCCTACGAGCAGTACTTC.